Following are 31 T cell receptor beta chains from one sample sequenced in a study of CXCR3-negative and CXCR3-positive naive CD8 T cells. UMI-tagged TRB cDNA libraries were built via 5' RACE. Reprocessing the 5' RACE reads, TCRdb reports a single entry for every CDR3 protein and omits DNA. This specimen shows some 110,000 distinct CDR3 sequences; the ten leading clones hold 0.35% to 0.4%. Their specific antigens are unknown. Study observations and caveats: When CXCR3-positive naive cells were set against CXCR3-negative naive cells, the former had more hydrophobic TRB CDR3s.

Material: naive CXCR3+ CD8+ T cells from blood. Subset meaning: CD45RO-CCR7+CD27+CD95- naive CD8+ T cells expressing CXCR3 (TNR3+). The receptors were sampled from a human donor in good health. Some clones in this sample may be carry-over from other donors' samples.

The chain joins TRBV29-1 to TRBJ1-2; TCRdb's assignment of TRBD1 cannot be checked, as there is no DNA. This CDR3 region has 12 residues. The germline V gene encodes CDR1 SQVTM and CDR2 ANQGSEA. The CDR3: CSVEAGGHGYTF. The variable domain in full, completed from reference TRBV29-1 and TRBJ1-2, reads SAVISQKPSRDICQRGTSLTIQCQVDSQVTMMFWYRQQPGQSLTLIATANQGSEATYESGFVIDKFPISRPNLTFSTLTVSNMSPEDSSIYLCSVEAGGHGYTFGSGTRLTVV.

This chain joins TRBV5-1 and TRBJ2-3; TCRdb outputs TRBD2, but without DNA this stays unchecked. CDR3 size: 15 residues. Germline V gene data show CDR1 as SGHRS and CDR2 as YFSETQ. CDR3 protein: CASSLAPSGSDTQYF. The full variable domain, rest sourced from reference TRBV5-1 and TRBJ2-3, is KAGVTQTPRYLIKTRGQQVTLSCSPISGHRSVSWYQQTPGQGLQFLFEYFSETQRNKGNFPGRFSGRQFSNSRSEMNVSTLELGDSALYLCASSLAPSGSDTQYFGPGTRLTVL.

J is TRBJ1-1 and V is TRBV6-6; no DNA is available, so the TRBD1 call from TCRdb remains unchecked. Germline V gives CDR1 MNHNY, CDR2 SVGAGI (reference sequence). The length of the CDR3 is 13 residues. The CDR3 loop reads CASRSGTNTEAFF.

This chain connects TRBV7-9 to TRBJ2-5; TCRdb returns TRBD1, unconfirmable since there is no DNA. The germline V gene has CDR1 SEHNR and CDR2 FQNEAQ (reference sequence). This CDR3 spans 14 amino acids. This chain's CDR3 is CASSPGQSQETQYF.

V gene TRBV29-1 combines with J gene TRBJ1-2. The CDR3 extends over 12 amino acids. CDR1 is SQVTM and CDR2 is ANQGSEA in the germline V gene. CDR3 amino acids: CSVLDGNYGYTF.

V usage is TRBV7-9 and J usage is TRBJ2-7; TCRdb picks TRBD1, but there is no DNA to check that call. Germline CDR1 and CDR2: SEHNR and FQNEAQ (reference sequence). The CDR3 is 17 residues long. The CDR3 sequence is CASSPSGAGALSYEQYF.

V and J are TRBV7-9 and TRBJ2-1. CDR1 and CDR2 (germline): SEHNR, FQNEAQ (reference sequence). This CDR3 comprises 13 residues. The CDR3 region is CASSGVNSDEQFF.

The chain couples TRBV10-3 to TRBJ2-5; without DNA, the TCRdb call of TRBD1 cannot be checked. CDR1 ENHRY and CDR2 SYGVKD come from the germline V gene. The CDR3 is 14 residues long. This CDR3 is CAISQGAGGETQYF.

The V and J genes are TRBV12-3 or TRBV12-4 and TRBJ2-7. The CDR3 extends over 12 amino acids. The CDR3 reads CASGEDTYEQYF.

This sequence joins TRBV6-6 and TRBJ1-5; TCRdb selects TRBD1, and the lack of DNA leaves this call unchecked. The germline CDR1 and CDR2 sequences are MNHNY and SVGAGI (reference sequence). The CDR3 is made up of 14 amino acids. The CDR3 loop is CASSTGGENQPQHF.

The rearrangement uses TRBV6-5 and TRBJ2-1; the TRBD1 assignment by TCRdb is unverifiable without DNA. The CDR3 is made up of 15 amino acids. Germline loops: CDR1 MNHEY, CDR2 SVGAGI. This CDR3 is CASSFTTGGSDEQFF.

The chain recombines TRBV7-9 with TRBJ2-5; TCRdb calls TRBD1, which cannot be checked without DNA. Germline lookup yields CDR1 SEHNR and CDR2 FQNEAQ (reference sequence). The CDR3 covers 12 residues. CDR3 amino acids: CAAEDRGETQYF.

The chain is built from TRBV3-1 and TRBJ2-7; no DNA is available, so the TRBD1 call from TCRdb remains unchecked. CDR3 length equals 16 residues. In germline, CDR1 is LGHDT, CDR2 YNNKEL (reference sequence). CDR3 residues: CASSQDRAGPSYEQYF.

The CDR3: CSVVYLNEQFF. This chain links TRBV29-1 with TRBJ2-1. This CDR3 has 11 residues. Germline V CDR1 and CDR2: SQVTM, ANQGSEA.

This sequence joins TRBV20-1 and TRBJ2-7; TCRdb outputs TRBD2, but without DNA this stays unchecked. CDR3 length: 14 residues. CDR1 DFQATT and CDR2 SNEGSKA come from the germline V gene (reference sequence). The CDR3 reads CSATGTSGRYEQYF.

CDR3 loop: CASSREGRVGAFF. The chain couples TRBV7-9 to TRBJ1-1. CDR3 size: 13 residues. Germline values: CDR1 SEHNR, CDR2 FQNEAQ (reference sequence).

The CDR3 is CASSFAGSYNEQFF. The V call is TRBV12-3 or TRBV12-4, the J call TRBJ2-1. The CDR3 runs to 14 residues.

CDR3 region: CASSIGVGPNEQFF. The chain links TRBV19 to TRBJ2-1. The CDR3 sequence is 14 residues long. From germline, CDR1 is LNHDA and CDR2 SQIVND (reference sequence).

The chain has TRBV15 and TRBJ2-1; TCRdb's assignment of TRBD1 cannot be checked, as there is no DNA. Germline V lookup: CDR1 LNHNV, CDR2 YYDKDF (reference sequence). The CDR3 loop spans 13 amino acids. CDR3 loop: CATSRGQLSEQFF.

The chain links TRBV7-9 to TRBJ2-5; there is no DNA to check the TCRdb D call of TRBD1. Per the germline V gene, CDR1 is SEHNR and CDR2 is FQNEAQ (reference sequence). The CDR3 has 14 amino acids. This CDR3 reads CASSLGQDQETQYF.

The chain combines TRBV12-3 or TRBV12-4 with TRBJ1-2; TCRdb's D call, TRBD1, is unchecked because there is no DNA. This CDR3 is 15 amino acids long. The CDR3 reads CASSSQGAENYGYTF.

The chain employs TRBV6-6 and TRBJ2-3. The CDR3 contains 15 residues. The V gene's germline CDR1 is MNHNY and CDR2 SVGAGI (reference sequence). This chain's CDR3 is CASSPNGTPTDTQYF.

This chain joins TRBV7-9 and TRBJ1-4. The CDR3 consists of 16 residues. Germline lookup yields CDR1 SEHNR and CDR2 FQNEAQ (reference sequence). CDR3 residues: CASSLSLGGADEKLFF. Filled out from reference TRBV7-9 and TRBJ1-4, the complete variable domain reads DTGVSQNPRHKITKRGQNVTFRCDPISEHNRLYWYRQTLGQGPEFLTYFQNEAQLEKSRLLSDRFSAERPKGSFSTLEIQRTEQGDSAMYLCASSLSLGGADEKLFFGSGTQLSVL.

The V call is TRBV29-1, the J call TRBJ2-7. Germline lookup yields CDR1 SQVTM and CDR2 ANQGSEA. This CDR3 is 12 amino acids long. This CDR3 reads CSVYFGSYEQYF.

V gene TRBV3-1 combines with J gene TRBJ2-1. CDR1 is LGHDT and CDR2 is YNNKEL in the germline V gene (reference sequence). The CDR3 length is 15 residues. This CDR3 is CASSQGGGSYNEQFF.

The chain carries TRBV24-1 and TRBJ2-1; checking the TCRdb D call of TRBD1 is not possible without DNA. The CDR3 length is 15 residues. The germline V gene has CDR1 KGHDR and CDR2 SFDVKD. The CDR3 spells CATSEAGTGYNEQFF.

V gene TRBV11-3 combines with J gene TRBJ2-5; TCRdb selects TRBD1, and the lack of DNA leaves this call unchecked. Germline V lookup: CDR1 SGHNT, CDR2 YENEEA. The length of the CDR3 is 15 residues. CDR3 protein: CASSHRGADRETQYF. The whole variable domain, remainder taken from reference TRBV11-3 and TRBJ2-5, is EAGVVQSPRYKIIEKKQPVAFWCNPISGHNTLYWYLQNLGQGPELLIRYENEEAVDDSQLPKDRFSAERLKGVDSTLKIQPAELGDSAVYLCASSHRGADRETQYFGPGTRLLVL.

This chain joins TRBV10-3 and TRBJ2-7. Germline V gene sequence: CDR1 ENHRY, CDR2 SYGVKD. The CDR3 extends over 12 amino acids. The CDR3 protein is CAISEWGNEQYF.

CDR3: CASSSYNYGYTF. The chain joins TRBV7-2 to TRBJ1-2. CDR3 length: 12 residues. Germline lookup yields CDR1 SGHTA and CDR2 FQGNSA.

V gene TRBV7-9 combines with J gene TRBJ2-7; TCRdb lists TRBD1, though no DNA is available to test this call. This CDR3 region has 14 residues. From germline, CDR1 is SEHNR and CDR2 FQNEAQ (reference sequence). The CDR3 is CASSPPRGGGEQYF. The full variable domain, completed using reference TRBV7-9 and TRBJ2-7, is DTGVSQNPRHKITKRGQNVTFRCDPISEHNRLYWYRQTLGQGPEFLTYFQNEAQLEKSRLLSDRFSAERPKGSFSTLEIQRTEQGDSAMYLCASSPPRGGGEQYFGPGTRLTVT.

The chain employs TRBV5-6 and TRBJ2-7. This CDR3 is 13 amino acids long. CDR1 and CDR2 from the germline V gene are SGHDT and YYEEEE. The CDR3 spells CASSLVADYEQYF.